This T cell receptor beta chain was sequenced during a study of blood T cell repertoires in COVID-19. Across the whole study: T cells, B-cell-depleted T cells, or PBMCs provided the cDNA or gDNA that served as material.

Participants came from roughly 23 US areas, aged roughly 18 to 100 years. Cohorts were determined from participant-reported clinical history. The CDR3 sequence is 18 residues long. J was trimmed by 1 base and V by 6 bases; bases with no gene match: 11. Germline CDR1 is SNHLY and CDR2 is FYNNEI. Assay used: immunoSEQ multiplex PCR; TCRdb lists only in-frame clones, some missing. This table has fewer than 500,000 clones, around 87% appearing once. Sequencing used PBMCs or T cells enriched from blood (not recorded which). The chain couples TRBV2 to TRBJ2-2; 10 positions match TRBD1. The sequence was obtained from a woman between 18 and 29 years old who had recovered from COVID-19. The chain's CDR3 is CASSTGTGVPRNTGELFF. The CDR3 DNA sequence: TGTGCCAGCAGCACCGGGACAGGGGTCCCTAGGAACACCGGGGAGCTGTTTTTT. Full variable domain (remainder filled in from reference TRBV2 and TRBJ2-2): EPEVTQTPSHQVTQMGQEVILRCVPISNHLYFYWYRQILGQKVEFLVSFYNNEISEKSEIFDDQFSVERPDGSNFTLKIRSTKLEDSAMYFCASSTGTGVPRNTGELFFGEGSRLTVL.